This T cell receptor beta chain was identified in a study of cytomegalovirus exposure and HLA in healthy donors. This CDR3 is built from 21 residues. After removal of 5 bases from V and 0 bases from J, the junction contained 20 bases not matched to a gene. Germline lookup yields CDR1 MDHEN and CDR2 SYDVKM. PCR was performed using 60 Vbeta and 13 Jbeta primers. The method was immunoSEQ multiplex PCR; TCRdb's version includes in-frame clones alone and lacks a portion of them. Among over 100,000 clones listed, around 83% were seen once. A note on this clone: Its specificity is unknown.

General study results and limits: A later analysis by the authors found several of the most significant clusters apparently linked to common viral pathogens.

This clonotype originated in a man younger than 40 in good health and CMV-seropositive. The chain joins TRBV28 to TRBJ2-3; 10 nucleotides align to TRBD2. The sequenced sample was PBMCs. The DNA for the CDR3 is TGTGCCAGCAGTCCGCGACTCCTAGCGGGGGTCCTCCGAATTAGCACAGATACGCAGTATTTT. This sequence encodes CASSPRLLAGVLRISTDTQYF.